The rows below give T cell receptor beta chains drawn from one sample of a study of metastatic and nonmetastatic thyroid tumors. TCRdb re-called the PCR reads through MiXCR. The sample has about 16,000 clones; less than 30% are singletons. Sequencing was done on a sample of adjacent normal tissue. All receptors come from a female donor with papillary thyroid cancer or a benign thyroid nodule (not recorded which). Some clones in this sample may be carry-over from other donors' samples. CDR3s include the opening cysteine and the closing phenylalanine or tryptophan. A D gene is named only where the DNA matches it firmly. Size is stated for part of the rows, as once, few or many counts, or as a class when the clone is expanded.

d_call	clone_size	v_call	j_call	cdr3_nt	cdr3_aa
TRBD2	few	TRBV6-1	TRBJ2-3	TGTGCCAGCAGACGGACTAGAAGCACAGATACGCAGTATTTT	CASRRTRSTDTQYF
-	-	TRBV7-8	TRBJ2-2	TGTGCCAGCAGCTCCCCGGTTTCGTTTAGTCCCTGGGAGCTGTCTTTT	CASSSPVSFSPWELSF
TRBD1	medium-sized	TRBV11-1	TRBJ2-1	TGTGCCAGCAGCTCACCGGGACAGGGGGCGCGAAATGAGCAGTTCTTC	CASSSPGQGARNEQFF
-	-	TRBV7-3	TRBJ2-5	TGTGCCAGCAGCTTTAGGGGACCCCAAGAGACCCAGTACTTC	CASSFRGPQETQYF
-	-	TRBV20-1	TRBJ1-2	TGCAGTACACGGGCAGGATTCTATGGCTACACCTTC	CSTRAGFYGYTF
-	few	TRBV7-9	TRBJ1-2	TGTGCCAGCAGCCCACAGGGTGAGGGCTACACCTTC	CASSPQGEGYTF
-	-	TRBV7-7	TRBJ2-2	TGTGCCAGCAGCTTCGGAGGATTCGGGACCGGGGAGCTGTTTTTT	CASSFGGFGTGELFF
-	few	TRBV11-2	TRBJ2-6	TGTGCCAGCAGCCTCGTTGGGGCCAACGTCCTGACTTTC	CASSLVGANVLTF
-	few	TRBV5-1	TRBJ2-1	TGCGCCAGCAGACTGACTAGCAATGAGCAGTTCTTC	CASRLTSNEQFF
TRBD1	few	TRBV12-3/TRBV12-4	TRBJ2-3	TGTGCCAGCAGTTTCGTTAGGGGGCGAGATACGCAGTATTTT	CASSFVRGRDTQYF
-	many	TRBV6-1	TRBJ1-6	TGTGCCAGCAGCCCGACCTCTAAAGGAACCCTCCACTTT	CASSPTSKGTLHF
-	-	TRBV7-8	TRBJ2-1	TGTGCCAGCAGCTTAATCTCAGGGATTAATGAGCAGTTCTTC	CASSLISGINEQFF
-	-	TRBV6-1	TRBJ1-1	TGTGCCAGCAGTACAGGGCGGACTGAAGCTTTCTTT	CASSTGRTEAFF
-	-	TRBV11-3	TRBJ2-1	TGTGCCAGCAGCTTAGCTCAGTGGGGTGAGCAGTTCTTC	CASSLAQWGEQFF
-	-	TRBV28	TRBJ2-7	TGTGCCAGCAGTTTACCAGTAAGTAACGAGCAGTACTTC	CASSLPVSNEQYF
-	-	TRBV11-2	TRBJ2-2	TGTGCCAGCAGCTTTTTCGGGATCGCCGGGGAGCTGTTTTTT	CASSFFGIAGELFF
TRBD2	few	TRBV12-3/TRBV12-4	TRBJ2-7	TGTGCCAGCAGTTCCTCTAGCGGTCAACCCTACGAGCAGTACTTC	CASSSSSGQPYEQYF
-	few	TRBV2	TRBJ2-7	TGTGCCAGCAAGGGACGGATATACTACGAGCAGTACTTC	CASKGRIYYEQYF
TRBD1	-	TRBV19	TRBJ2-7	TGTGCCAGTAGTCCGCAGGGGGTCTCCTACGAGCAGTACTTC	CASSPQGVSYEQYF
-	-	TRBV29-1	TRBJ1-2	TGCAGCGTCGCACTTGGACAGCTTAACTATGGCTACACCTTC	CSVALGQLNYGYTF
TRBD2	few	TRBV3-1	TRBJ2-2	TGTGCCAGCAGCCAGGGAGGACTAGCGAACACCGGGGAGCTGTTTTTT	CASSQGGLANTGELFF
TRBD2	medium-sized	TRBV6-2/TRBV6-3	TRBJ2-7	TGTGCCAGCAGTCTTAGCGGGAGGGTCGGCGAGCAGTACTTC	CASSLSGRVGEQYF
-	few	TRBV27	TRBJ2-1	TGTGCCAGCAGTTTTTCAGGGAGATACAATGAGCAGTTCTTC	CASSFSGRYNEQFF
-	many	TRBV5-4	TRBJ2-1	TGTGCCAGCAGCTCGGAGGGGGGGTGGAGCTCCTACAATGAGCAGTTCTTC	CASSSEGGWSSYNEQFF
-	medium-sized	TRBV11-3	TRBJ2-7	TGTGCCAGCAGCTTAGTACTAGGACGGGGCTCCTACGAGCAGTACTTC	CASSLVLGRGSYEQYF